These T cell receptor beta chains were read from a single sample in a study of T cells expressing NK-cell markers. TCRdb re-called the 5' RACE reads and gives one entry per CDR3 protein, without DNA. The sample holds some 440,000 distinct CDR3 sequences. Sequenced input: blood T cells: a sorted CD56 or NKG2C T cell subset, CD4+ or CD8+ T cells, or bulk PBMC T cells (not recorded which). These receptors were collected from a woman aged 45-59 years in good health. Both conserved end residues are part of each CDR3.

CDR3 length: 16
V gene: TRBV12-3/TRBV12-4
J gene: TRBJ2-3
CDR3 protein: CASSLAGRLGVDTQYF

CDR3 length: 16
V gene: TRBV5-1
J gene: TRBJ2-1
CDR3 protein: CASSRAAGGADNEQFF

CDR3 length: 13
V gene: TRBV20-1
J gene: TRBJ2-1
CDR3 protein: CSARKTGGDEQFF

CDR3 length: 14
V gene: TRBV10-3
J gene: TRBJ1-2
CDR3 protein: CAIGSAGKDYGYTF

CDR3 length: 16
V gene: TRBV7-8
J gene: TRBJ2-1
CDR3 protein: CASSSRGGEDHNEQFF

CDR3 length: 15
V gene: TRBV9
J gene: TRBJ2-1
CDR3 protein: CASSVREARENEQFF

CDR3 length: 14
V gene: TRBV12-3/TRBV12-4
J gene: TRBJ1-6
CDR3 protein: CASSLLWADSPLHF

CDR3 length: 14
V gene: TRBV3-1
J gene: TRBJ1-1
CDR3 protein: CASRFGRSNTEAFF

CDR3 length: 14
V gene: TRBV9
J gene: TRBJ2-2
CDR3 protein: CASNGGLSTGELFF

CDR3 length: 15
V gene: TRBV5-1
J gene: TRBJ1-1
CDR3 protein: CASSLASPGGTEAFF

CDR3 length: 15
V gene: TRBV25-1
J gene: TRBJ1-4
CDR3 protein: CASSDQGGTNEKLFF

CDR3 length: 18
V gene: TRBV15
J gene: TRBJ2-1
CDR3 protein: CATSRESVLAGTYNEQFF

CDR3 length: 16
V gene: TRBV7-2
J gene: TRBJ2-1
CDR3 protein: CASSPTSGRYYNEQFF

CDR3 length: 15
V gene: TRBV19
J gene: TRBJ2-3
CDR3 protein: CASSIGNRPTDTQYF

CDR3 length: 13
V gene: TRBV20-1
J gene: TRBJ2-7
CDR3 protein: CSAVFSGLNEQYF

CDR3 length: 14
V gene: TRBV2
J gene: TRBJ1-1
CDR3 protein: CASTPEGLNTEAFF

CDR3 length: 18
V gene: TRBV4-2
J gene: TRBJ1-5
CDR3 protein: CASSQKDRDTTPNQPQHF

CDR3 length: 17
V gene: TRBV3-1
J gene: TRBJ2-3
CDR3 protein: CASSQGGGRLSTDTQYF

CDR3 length: 15
V gene: TRBV4-1
J gene: TRBJ2-2
CDR3 protein: CASSQGTGAAGELFF

CDR3 length: 14
V gene: TRBV5-1
J gene: TRBJ2-2
CDR3 protein: CASELGSNTGELFF

CDR3 length: 17
V gene: TRBV25-1
J gene: TRBJ2-2
CDR3 protein: CASSGYPGQGSTGELFF

CDR3 length: 17
V gene: TRBV3-1
J gene: TRBJ2-3
CDR3 protein: CASSQSTGGVRADTQYF

CDR3 length: 12
V gene: TRBV6-5
J gene: TRBJ2-7
CDR3 protein: CASRTFTSGQYF

CDR3 length: 14
V gene: TRBV12-3/TRBV12-4
J gene: TRBJ2-7
CDR3 protein: CASSSNRVRDEQYF

CDR3 length: 12
V gene: TRBV10-2
J gene: TRBJ2-7
CDR3 protein: CATTKGAYEQYF

CDR3 length: 14
V gene: TRBV7-2
J gene: TRBJ2-1
CDR3 protein: CASSLGAGDGEQFF

CDR3 length: 14
V gene: TRBV4-1
J gene: TRBJ1-1
CDR3 protein: CASSQGQGTTEAFF

CDR3 length: 14
V gene: TRBV9
J gene: TRBJ2-1
CDR3 protein: CASSGGLSNNEQFF

CDR3 length: 14
V gene: TRBV6-1
J gene: TRBJ2-1
CDR3 protein: CASSSWTRYNEQFF

CDR3 length: 16
V gene: TRBV11-3
J gene: TRBJ2-5
CDR3 protein: CASSFAGGPSRETQYF

CDR3 length: 16
V gene: TRBV13
J gene: TRBJ2-2
CDR3 protein: CASSLSGSTNTGELFF

CDR3 length: 16
V gene: TRBV4-1
J gene: TRBJ2-3
CDR3 protein: CASSQDPGTGADTQYF

CDR3 length: 14
V gene: TRBV14
J gene: TRBJ2-2
CDR3 protein: CASSHQTSAGELFF

CDR3 length: 14
V gene: TRBV29-1
J gene: TRBJ1-2
CDR3 protein: CSVENRETNYGYTF

CDR3 length: 16
V gene: TRBV11-2
J gene: TRBJ2-2
CDR3 protein: CASSLGLLKNTGELFF

CDR3 length: 14
V gene: TRBV3-1
J gene: TRBJ1-2
CDR3 protein: CASSATGGEGGYTF

CDR3 length: 17
V gene: TRBV20-1
J gene: TRBJ2-1
CDR3 protein: CSARAGTSGNFYNEQFF

CDR3 length: 15
V gene: TRBV5-1
J gene: TRBJ1-2
CDR3 protein: CASSYETGSNYGYTF

CDR3 length: 17
V gene: TRBV12-3/TRBV12-4
J gene: TRBJ2-3
CDR3 protein: CASRTSSLGMGADTQYF

CDR3 length: 15
V gene: TRBV7-9
J gene: TRBJ2-5
CDR3 protein: CASSSTGGVMETQYF

CDR3 length: 17
V gene: TRBV4-1
J gene: TRBJ2-3
CDR3 protein: CASSQDGSGGVVDTQYF

CDR3 length: 18
V gene: TRBV10-3
J gene: TRBJ2-2
CDR3 protein: CAIRLAGQVLANTGELFF

CDR3 length: 14
V gene: TRBV5-1
J gene: TRBJ2-5
CDR3 protein: CASMGLAGGETQYF

CDR3 length: 16
V gene: TRBV6-6
J gene: TRBJ1-3
CDR3 protein: CASSYAGHISGNTIYF

CDR3 length: 14
V gene: TRBV24-1
J gene: TRBJ2-2
CDR3 protein: CATSDYRAPGELFF

CDR3 length: 14
V gene: TRBV12-3/TRBV12-4
J gene: TRBJ1-1
CDR3 protein: CASSLTFGATEAFF

CDR3 length: 15
V gene: TRBV2
J gene: TRBJ2-4
CDR3 protein: CASSEQASGLDIQYF

CDR3 length: 14
V gene: TRBV4-1
J gene: TRBJ2-7
CDR3 protein: CASSQVAGGGEQYF

CDR3 length: 14
V gene: TRBV20-1
J gene: TRBJ1-5
CDR3 protein: CSATQGAGDQPQHF

CDR3 length: 14
V gene: TRBV12-3/TRBV12-4
J gene: TRBJ2-7
CDR3 protein: CASSSQGAYYEQYF

CDR3 length: 15
V gene: TRBV19
J gene: TRBJ1-5
CDR3 protein: CASSAQTLREQPQHF

CDR3 length: 14
V gene: TRBV20-1
J gene: TRBJ2-1
CDR3 protein: CSAIRPDSYNEQFF

CDR3 length: 14
V gene: TRBV28
J gene: TRBJ2-5
CDR3 protein: CASSLGARVETQYF

CDR3 length: 16
V gene: TRBV15
J gene: TRBJ2-3
CDR3 protein: CATSRGGTPSPDTQYF

CDR3 length: 12
V gene: TRBV12-3/TRBV12-4
J gene: TRBJ1-1
CDR3 protein: CASRLGLSAAFF

CDR3 length: 14
V gene: TRBV20-1
J gene: TRBJ2-2
CDR3 protein: CSARDRANTGELFF

CDR3 length: 14
V gene: TRBV5-6
J gene: TRBJ2-4
CDR3 protein: CASSLWGQINIQYF

CDR3 length: 16
V gene: TRBV4-2
J gene: TRBJ2-7
CDR3 protein: CASSQGGAGGVYEQYF

CDR3 length: 15
V gene: TRBV6-5
J gene: TRBJ2-2
CDR3 protein: CASSRLARVTGELFF

CDR3 length: 14
V gene: TRBV9
J gene: TRBJ2-2
CDR3 protein: CASKASGIPGELFF